The subject of this entry is one T cell receptor (beta chain). Its antigen remains unknown. This entry comes from a study of CD8 T cells in ankylosing spondylitis. General study findings and limits: Ankylosing spondylitis blood seemed to carry a telltale TCR beta motif made of under ten highly homologous variants.

In TCRdb, the 5' RACE reads were re-called with MiXCR into one record per CDR3 protein. The table has roughly 370,000 distinct CDR3 sequences, about a fifth seen once. The receptor was isolated from a male donor with ankylosing spondylitis. What was sequenced was blood, either unsorted or a sorted T cell fraction (not recorded which).

The DNA for the CDR3 is TGTGCCAGCACCGGATTCCAGCTAGGAGAGACCCAGTACTTC. Encoded protein: CASTGFQLGETQYF. The gene calls are TRBV2 and TRBJ2-5; D is unclear. The CDR3 consists of 14 residues. CDR1 is SNHLY, CDR2 FYNNEI, per germline. Trimming took off 7 bases at V and 4 bases at J, with 16 bases between the two ends.